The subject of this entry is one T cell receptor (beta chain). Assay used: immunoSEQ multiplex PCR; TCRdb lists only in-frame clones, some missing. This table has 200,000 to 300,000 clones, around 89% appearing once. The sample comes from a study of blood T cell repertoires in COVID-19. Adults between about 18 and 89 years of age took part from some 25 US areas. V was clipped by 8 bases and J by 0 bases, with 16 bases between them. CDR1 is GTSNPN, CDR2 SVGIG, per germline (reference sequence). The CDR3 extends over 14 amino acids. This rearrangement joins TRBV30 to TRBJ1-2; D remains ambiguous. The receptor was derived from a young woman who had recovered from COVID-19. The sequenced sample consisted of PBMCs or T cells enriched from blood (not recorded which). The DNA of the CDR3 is TGTGCCCGCCCGACCGACTCGACTAACTATGGCTACACCTTC. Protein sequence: CARPTDSTNYGYTF.